These 19 T cell receptor beta chains were sequenced from one sample in a study of cytomegalovirus exposure and HLA in healthy donors. The PCR used 60 Vbeta and 13 Jbeta primers. Sequencing used immunoSEQ multiplex PCR; TCRdb keeps in-frame clones, though not all of them. This sample contains 150,000 or so clones. The specimen was PBMCs. These receptors originate from a man under 40 in good health and CMV-seronegative.

The V call is TRBV6-1, the J call TRBJ2-2, with D possibly matching TRBD2 (6 bases). The germline V and J ends were trimmed by 8 bases and 2 bases, with 12 bases remaining between them. Germline loops: CDR1 MNHNS, CDR2 SASEGT. The CDR3 has 14 residues. Written as DNA, the CDR3 is TGTGCCAGCTTGAGGAGGGCTAACACCGGGGAGCTGTTTTTT. It codes for CASLRRANTGELFF.

The V call is TRBV4-2, the J call TRBJ2-7; 9 bases agree with TRBD2. Germline V gene lookup returns CDR1 LGHNA and CDR2 YNFKEQ. CDR3 size: 16 residues. The J segment lost 2 bases and the V segment lost 1 base, leaving 6 bases of the junction unmatched. The CDR3 nucleotides read TGTGCCAGCAGCCAAGGGGGCGGGGGGGGTACCTACGAGCAGTACTTC. Its translation: CASSQGGGGGTYEQYF.

The chain joins TRBV7-2 to TRBJ2-1, with 8 positions matching TRBD2. The CDR3 covers 18 residues. The germline gives CDR1 SGHTA, CDR2 FQGNSA. The J segment lost 8 bases and the V segment lost 2 bases, leaving 17 bases of the junction unmatched. The chain's CDR3 is CASSLSGRGALFLDEQFF. CDR3 coding DNA: TGTGCCAGCAGCTTAAGTGGGCGGGGGGCCCTGTTCTTAGATGAGCAGTTCTTC. Full variable domain (rest looked up from reference TRBV7-2 and TRBJ2-1): GAGVSQSPSNKVTEKGKDVELRCDPISGHTALYWYRQSLGQGLEFLIYFQGNSAPDKSGLPSDRFSAERTGGSVSTLTIQRTQQEDSAVYLCASSLSGRGALFLDEQFFGPGTRLTVL.

The J gene is TRBJ2-7, the V gene TRBV5-1; 7 positions match TRBD1. CDR1 is SGHRS, CDR2 YFSETQ, per germline. This CDR3 is built from 14 residues. Unmatched junction bases numbered 10, after V lost 4 bases and J lost 6 bases. CDR3 in amino acids: CASSQGQRLGEQYF. CDR3 sequence (DNA): TGCGCCAGCAGCCAGGGACAGCGCTTGGGCGAGCAGTACTTC. Full variable domain (outside the CDR3, taken from reference TRBV5-1 and TRBJ2-7): KAGVTQTPRYLIKTRGQQVTLSCSPISGHRSVSWYQQTPGQGLQFLFEYFSETQRNKGNFPGRFSGRQFSNSRSEMNVSTLELGDSALYLCASSQGQRLGEQYFGPGTRLTVT.

This rearrangement joins TRBV6-1 to TRBJ2-1, with TRBD2 matching 7 bases. The CDR3 contains 18 residues. V lost 0 bases and J lost 9; bases outside the gene matches: 17. Germline V gives CDR1 MNHNS, CDR2 SASEGT. The CDR3 DNA follows: TGTGCCAGCAGTGAAGCCGATTGGGCGGGAGAGACGGGCATTGAGCAGTTCTTC. It is translated as CASSEADWAGETGIEQFF.

Note on this clone: Compared with germline, one end of the junction differs, possibly owing to a read error. The J gene is TRBJ2-7, the V gene TRBV12-5; no clear D. Germline values: CDR1 LGHNT, CDR2 FRNRAP. This CDR3 is 14 amino acids long. This chain's CDR3 is CASASPRGSDEQYF. The CDR3 nucleotides are TGTGCTAGTGCCTCCCCGCGAGGCTCCGACGAGCAGTACTTC.

This chain connects TRBV5-6 to TRBJ1-2; no clear D gene. This CDR3 has 14 residues. CDR1 is SGHDT, CDR2 YYEEEE, per germline. V was trimmed by 0 bases and J by 6 bases, leaving 12 bases between them. CDR3 DNA sequence: TGTGCCAGCAGCTTGGTAGCAGCTGGCGATGGCTACACCTTC. Translation: CASSLVAAGDGYTF.

The CDR3 spells CASSPRGSRSYNEQFF. CDR3 nucleotide sequence: TGTGCCAGCTCACCTCGCGGGAGCCGCTCCTACAATGAGCAGTTCTTC. The chain links TRBV18 to TRBJ2-1; 7 nucleotides agree with TRBD2. J gave up 0 bases and V 3 bases, and 5 bases lay outside the gene matches. Germline V lookup: CDR1 KGHSH, CDR2 LQKENI. The CDR3 runs to 16 residues. Full variable domain (rest looked up from reference TRBV18 and TRBJ2-1): NAGVMQNPRHLVRRRGQEARLRCSPMKGHSHVYWYRQLPEEGLKFMVYLQKENIIDESGMPKERFSAEFPKEGPSILRIQQVVRGDSAAYFCASSPRGSRSYNEQFFGPGTRLTVL.

V and J are TRBV6-1 and TRBJ1-1; 8 bases are shared with TRBD1. In germline, CDR1 is MNHNS, CDR2 SASEGT. The CDR3 runs 18 residues. With V trimmed by 3 bases and J by 1 base, 13 bases remained unmatched. The DNA for the CDR3 is TGTGCCAGCAGTGATTTTAGCCAGGGGGCGGGACGGAACACTGAAGCTTTCTTT. Translation: CASSDFSQGAGRNTEAFF.

The chain recombines TRBV30 with TRBJ2-5, with TRBD1 matching over 8 bases. The end of the DNA is better explained by TRBJ2-7, so the J call may be wrong. The length of the CDR3 is 12 residues. Germline loops: CDR1 GTSNPN, CDR2 SVGIG (reference sequence). CDR3 nucleotides: TGTGCCGCGGACAGGGTGAGGTACGAGCAGTACTTC. Translated: CAADRVRYEQYF.

The CDR3 region is CASSHGTSVQETQYF. DNA for the CDR3: TGTGCCAGCAGCCACGGGACTAGCGTTCAAGAGACCCAGTACTTC. The chain recombines TRBV9 with TRBJ2-5; 10 bases line up with TRBD2. Germline V lookup: CDR1 SGDLS, CDR2 YYNGEE. This CDR3 has 15 amino acids. The V segment lost 4 bases and the J segment 2 bases; nucleotides outside the gene matches: 5.

V is TRBV5-1 and J is TRBJ2-1, with TRBD2 identical over 7 bases. Trimming took 0 bases from V and 7 from J; bases not matched to a gene: 4. The CDR3 consists of 14 residues. Germline V lookup: CDR1 SGHRS, CDR2 YFSETQ. The DNA for the CDR3 is TGCGCCAGCAGCTTGGCTCCTAGCGGTAATGAGCAGTTCTTC. The encoded protein is CASSLAPSGNEQFF.

The chain is built from TRBV6-5 and TRBJ2-7, with D tentatively TRBD1 (5 bases). V gave up 7 bases and J gave up 2 bases, with 12 bases separating them. Germline-derived CDR1 and CDR2 are MNHEY and SVGAGI. The CDR3 covers 13 residues. This chain's CDR3 is CASTISTAYEQYF. CDR3 sequence (DNA): TGTGCCAGCACCATATCGACAGCCTACGAGCAGTACTTC.

This sequence joins TRBV27 and TRBJ2-2; 7 bases line up with TRBD1. Germline V gives CDR1 MNHEY, CDR2 SMNVEV (reference sequence). Germline trimming cut 4 bases from V and 4 bases from J; bases unmatched to any gene: 3. The CDR3 runs 14 residues. The CDR3 region has the DNA TGTGCCAGCAGTTGGGCAGGGGGCACCGGGGAGCTGTTTTTT. Translated: CASSWAGGTGELFF.

V gene TRBV4-2 combines with J gene TRBJ2-5; 9 positions agree with TRBD2. The germline V gene encodes CDR1 LGHNA and CDR2 YNFKEQ. This CDR3 is 19 amino acids long. V shed 1 base, J shed 2 bases, and the junction held 14 bases outside the gene matches. For the CDR3, the DNA is TGTGCCAGCAGCCAAGCCGCGCTTGGATTAGCGGGAGTACAAGAGACCCAGTACTTC. It translates to CASSQAALGLAGVQETQYF.

The V and J genes are TRBV5-4 and TRBJ1-3, with D uncertain. Germline lookup yields CDR1 SGHNT and CDR2 YYREEE (reference sequence). CDR3 length: 16 residues. V shed 3 bases and J shed 4 bases, with 17 bases lying between them. CDR3 DNA sequence: TGTGCCAGCAGCTCAACTCCTGCGGGGTCCGGAAACACCATATATTTT. The encoded protein is CASSSTPAGSGNTIYF.

The chain couples TRBV7-9 to TRBJ1-3; 11 nucleotides agree with TRBD1. The CDR3 totals 16 residues. The germline V gene has CDR1 SEHNR and CDR2 FQNEAQ (reference sequence). The V and J ends lost 1 base and 2 bases, in that order; junction bases with no gene match: 1. The CDR3 region has the DNA TGTGCCAGCAGCTTAGGGGGACAGGGGGCTGGAAACACCATATATTTT. Translation gives CASSLGGQGAGNTIYF.

The V and J genes are TRBV6-5 and TRBJ1-1; weak D call: TRBD1 (5 bases). CDR3 size: 15 residues. CDR1 and CDR2 (germline): MNHEY, SVGAGI. Trimming left V 0 bases short and J 1 base short, with 9 bases between. The CDR3 region is CASSYSYGANTEAFF. Here the CDR3 DNA reads TGTGCCAGCAGTTACTCCTATGGGGCGAACACTGAAGCTTTCTTT.

The chain couples TRBV9 to TRBJ2-1, with 8 bases that match TRBD1. V lost 2 bases and J lost 6; bases outside the gene matches: 13. Germline CDR1 reads SGDLS; CDR2 reads YYNGEE. CDR3 length: 17 amino acids. CDR3 sequence reads: CASSVAPFGGTGNEQFF. CDR3 DNA: TGTGCCAGCAGCGTGGCCCCTTTTGGTGGGACAGGCAATGAGCAGTTCTTC.